This TCR beta chain was sequenced in a study of T cells in Graves' hyperthyroidism and ophthalmopathy. The CDR3 runs 16 residues. The V and J ends lost 3 bases and 1 base respectively, with 16 bases between them. Germline CDR1 and CDR2: SGHAT and FQNNGV. This clonotype turned up a few times. The TCR beta CDR3 regions underwent amplification using RNA transcripts as the source. First-round RT-PCR with HTBI primers amplified the TCR CDR3 region. One entry per CDR3 protein, called by TCRdb with MiXCR from the multiplex PCR reads. The sample has roughly 510,000 distinct CDR3 sequences, around 20% seen once.

The chain combines TRBV11-2 with TRBJ2-7, with D possibly TRBD2 on 6 matching bases. Sequencing used blood. The receptor comes from a man aged 18 to 30 with Graves' hyperthyroidism. The CDR3 DNA reads TGTGCCAGCAGCTTGTTGCGGGGAGAAGGGTCCTACGAGCAGTACTTC. Residues: CASSLLRGEGSYEQYF. The complete variable domain, with remaining parts taken from reference TRBV11-2 and TRBJ2-7, reads EAGVAQSPRYKIIEKRQSVAFWCNPISGHATLYWYQQILGQGPKLLIQFQNNGVVDDSQLPKDRFSAERLKGVDSTLKIQPAKLEDSAVYLCASSLLRGEGSYEQYFGPGTRLTVT.